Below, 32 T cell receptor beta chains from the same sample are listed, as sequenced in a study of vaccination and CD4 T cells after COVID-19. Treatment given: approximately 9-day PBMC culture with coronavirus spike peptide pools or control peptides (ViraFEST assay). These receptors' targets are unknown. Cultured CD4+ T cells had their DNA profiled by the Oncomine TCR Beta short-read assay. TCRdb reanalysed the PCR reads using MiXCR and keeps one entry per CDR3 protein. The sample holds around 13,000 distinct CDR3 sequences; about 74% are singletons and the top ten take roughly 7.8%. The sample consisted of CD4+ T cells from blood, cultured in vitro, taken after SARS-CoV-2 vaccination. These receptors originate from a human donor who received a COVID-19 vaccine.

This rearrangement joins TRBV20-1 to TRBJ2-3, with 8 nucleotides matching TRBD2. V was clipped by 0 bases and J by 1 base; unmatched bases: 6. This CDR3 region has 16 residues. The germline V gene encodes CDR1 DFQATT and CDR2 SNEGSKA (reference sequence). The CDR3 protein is CSARDWGSGGTDTQYF. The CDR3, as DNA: TGCAGTGCTAGAGATTGGGGTAGCGGGGGCACAGATACGCAGTATTTT.

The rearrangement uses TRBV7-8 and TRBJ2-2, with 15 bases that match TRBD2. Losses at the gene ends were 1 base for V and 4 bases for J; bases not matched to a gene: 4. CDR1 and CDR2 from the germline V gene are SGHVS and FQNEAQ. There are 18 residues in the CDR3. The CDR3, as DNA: TGTGCCAGCAGCTTAGGAGGGACTAGCGGGGGGATCACCGGGGAGCTGTTTTTT. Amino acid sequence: CASSLGGTSGGITGELFF. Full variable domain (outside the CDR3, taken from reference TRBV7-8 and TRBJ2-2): GAGVSQSPRYKVAKRGQDVALRCDPISGHVSLFWYQQALGQGPEFLTYFQNEAQLDKSGLPSDRFFAERPEGSVSTLKIQRTQQEDSAVYLCASSLGGTSGGITGELFFGEGSRLTVL.

The CDR3 coding sequence is TGTGCCGGAATCCGGGACAGGAACTCTGGAAACACCATATATTTT. Its translation: CAGIRDRNSGNTIYF. V is TRBV7-9 and J is TRBJ1-3; 8 nucleotides line up with TRBD1. Per the germline V gene, CDR1 is SEHNR and CDR2 is FQNEAQ (reference sequence). V lost 11 bases to trimming and J lost 0 bases; unmatched junction nucleotides: 9. The CDR3 is 15 residues long.

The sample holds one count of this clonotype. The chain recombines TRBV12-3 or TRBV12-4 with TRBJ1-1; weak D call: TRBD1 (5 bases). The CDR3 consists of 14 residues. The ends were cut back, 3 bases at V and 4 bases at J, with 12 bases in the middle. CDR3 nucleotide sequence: TGTGCCAGCAGTTTGATGGGGGGTCGCACTGAAGCTTTCTTT. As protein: CASSLMGGRTEAFF.

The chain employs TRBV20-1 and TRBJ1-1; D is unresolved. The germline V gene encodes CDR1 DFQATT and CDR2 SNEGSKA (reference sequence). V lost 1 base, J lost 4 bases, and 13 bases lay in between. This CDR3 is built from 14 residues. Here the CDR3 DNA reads TGCAGTGCTAGAGGGATTACAGATCTCACTGAAGCTTTCTTT. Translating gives CSARGITDLTEAFF.

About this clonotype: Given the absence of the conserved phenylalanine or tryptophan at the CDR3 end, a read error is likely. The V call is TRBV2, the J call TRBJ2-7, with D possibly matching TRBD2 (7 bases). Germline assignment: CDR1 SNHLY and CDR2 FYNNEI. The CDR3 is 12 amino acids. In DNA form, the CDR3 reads TGTGTCACCGGGGGGCAGACCTACGAGCAGTACCTC. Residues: CVTGGQTYEQYL.

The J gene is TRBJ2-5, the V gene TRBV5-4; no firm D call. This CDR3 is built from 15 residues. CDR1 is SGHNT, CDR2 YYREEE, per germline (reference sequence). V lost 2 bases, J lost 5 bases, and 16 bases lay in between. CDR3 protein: CASSFLGRTPETQYF. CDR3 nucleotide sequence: TGTGCCAGCAGCTTCTTGGGCAGGACCCCGGAGACCCAGTACTTC.

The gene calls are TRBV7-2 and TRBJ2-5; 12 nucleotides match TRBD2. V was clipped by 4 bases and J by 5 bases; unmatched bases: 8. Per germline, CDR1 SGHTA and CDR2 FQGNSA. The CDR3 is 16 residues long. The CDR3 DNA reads TGTGCCAGCAGCTCGGCTAGCGGGGGGGCCGAGGAGACCCAGTACTTC. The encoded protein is CASSSASGGAEETQYF.

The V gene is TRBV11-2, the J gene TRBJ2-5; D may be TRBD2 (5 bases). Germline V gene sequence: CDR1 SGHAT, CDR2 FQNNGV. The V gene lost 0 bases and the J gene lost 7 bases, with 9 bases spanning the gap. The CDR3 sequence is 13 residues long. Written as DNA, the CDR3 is TGTGCCAGCAGCTTAGATTCACGGGGGACCCAGTACTTC. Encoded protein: CASSLDSRGTQYF.

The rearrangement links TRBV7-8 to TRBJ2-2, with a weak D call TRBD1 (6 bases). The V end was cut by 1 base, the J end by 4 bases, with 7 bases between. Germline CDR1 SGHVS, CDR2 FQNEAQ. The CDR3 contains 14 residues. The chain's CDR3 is CASSLGTATGELFF. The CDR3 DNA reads TGTGCCAGCAGCTTAGGGACAGCCACCGGGGAGCTGTTTTTT.

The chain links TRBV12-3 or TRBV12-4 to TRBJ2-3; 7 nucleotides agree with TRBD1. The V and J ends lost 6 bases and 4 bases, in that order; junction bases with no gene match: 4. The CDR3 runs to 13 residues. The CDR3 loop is CASRTGTADTQYF. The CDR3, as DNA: TGTGCCAGCAGAACCGGGACAGCAGATACGCAGTATTTT.

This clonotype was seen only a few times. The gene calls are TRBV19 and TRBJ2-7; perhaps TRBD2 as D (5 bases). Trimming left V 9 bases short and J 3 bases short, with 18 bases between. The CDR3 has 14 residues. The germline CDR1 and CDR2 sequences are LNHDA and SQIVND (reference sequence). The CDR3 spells CASSLQYRGYEQYF. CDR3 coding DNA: TGTGCCAGCTCTCTTCAGTATCGGGGCTACGAGCAGTACTTC.

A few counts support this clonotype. CDR3 residues: CASSGQGRNQPQHF. The CDR3 DNA reads TGTGCCAGTAGTGGACAGGGGAGGAACCAGCCCCAGCATTTT. The rearrangement uses TRBV19 and TRBJ1-5, with TRBD1 matching 9 bases. This CDR3 region has 14 residues. V gave up 5 bases and J gave up 7 bases; unmatched junction bases: 6. CDR1 and CDR2 (germline): LNHDA, SQIVND (reference sequence).

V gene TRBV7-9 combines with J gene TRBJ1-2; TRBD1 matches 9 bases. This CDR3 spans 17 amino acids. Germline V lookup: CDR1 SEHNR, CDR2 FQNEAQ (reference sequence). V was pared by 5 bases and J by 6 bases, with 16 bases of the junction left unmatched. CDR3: CASSHTGTGTLRDGYTF. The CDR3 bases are TGTGCCAGCAGCCACACCGGGACAGGGACCCTAAGGGATGGCTACACCTTC.

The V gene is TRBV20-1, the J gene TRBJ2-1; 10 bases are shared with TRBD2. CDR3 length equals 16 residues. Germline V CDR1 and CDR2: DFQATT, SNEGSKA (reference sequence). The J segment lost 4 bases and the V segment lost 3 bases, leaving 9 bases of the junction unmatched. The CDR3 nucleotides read TGCAGTGCTAGTCCTTTAGCGGGGGGAAAATACAATGAGCAGTTCTTC. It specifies CSASPLAGGKYNEQFF.

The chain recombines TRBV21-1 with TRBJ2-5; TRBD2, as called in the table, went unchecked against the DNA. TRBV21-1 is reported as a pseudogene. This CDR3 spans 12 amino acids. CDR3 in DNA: TGTGCCAGCTCCCAAGGAGGGAAGACCCAGTACTTC. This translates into CASSQGGKTQYF.

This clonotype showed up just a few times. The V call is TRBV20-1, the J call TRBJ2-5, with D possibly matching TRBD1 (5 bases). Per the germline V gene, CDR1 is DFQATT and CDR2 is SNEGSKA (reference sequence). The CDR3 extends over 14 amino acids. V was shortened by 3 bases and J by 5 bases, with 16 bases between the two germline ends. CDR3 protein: CSARGPEGQETQYF. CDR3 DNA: TGCAGTGCTAGGGGGCCCGAAGGGCAGGAGACCCAGTACTTC.

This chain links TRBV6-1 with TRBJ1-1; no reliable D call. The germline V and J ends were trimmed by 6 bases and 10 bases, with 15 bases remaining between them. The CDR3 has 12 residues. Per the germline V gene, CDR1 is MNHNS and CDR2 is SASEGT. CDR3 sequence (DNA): TGTGCCAGCAGCCCGCTCGAGGGAGTAGCTTTCTTT. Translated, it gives CASSPLEGVAFF.

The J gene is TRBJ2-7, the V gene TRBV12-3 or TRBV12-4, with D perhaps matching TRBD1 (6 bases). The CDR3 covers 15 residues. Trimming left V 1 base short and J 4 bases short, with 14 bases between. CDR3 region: CASSLVQGTGYEQYF. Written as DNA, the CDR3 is TGTGCCAGCAGTTTAGTACAGGGAACAGGGTACGAGCAGTACTTC.

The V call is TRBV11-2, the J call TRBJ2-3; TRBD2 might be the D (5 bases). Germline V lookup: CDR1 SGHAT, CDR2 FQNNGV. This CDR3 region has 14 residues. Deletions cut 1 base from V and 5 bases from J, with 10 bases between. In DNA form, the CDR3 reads TGTGCCAGCAGCTTAGCTGTTCGGGAAGATACGCAGTATTTT. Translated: CASSLAVREDTQYF.

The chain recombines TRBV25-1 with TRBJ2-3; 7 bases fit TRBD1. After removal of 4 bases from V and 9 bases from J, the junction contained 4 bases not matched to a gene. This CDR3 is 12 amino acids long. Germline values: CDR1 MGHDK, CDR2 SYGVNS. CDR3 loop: CASSVVQGTQYF. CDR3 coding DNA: TGTGCCAGCAGTGTCGTACAGGGGACGCAGTATTTT.

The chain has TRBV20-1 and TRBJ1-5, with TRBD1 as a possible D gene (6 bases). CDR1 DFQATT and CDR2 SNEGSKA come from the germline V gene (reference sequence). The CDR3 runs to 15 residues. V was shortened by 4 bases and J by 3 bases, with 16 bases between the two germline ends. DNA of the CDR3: TGCAGTGCTAAACACAGGGAAGGCCACAATCAGCCCCAGCATTTT. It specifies CSAKHREGHNQPQHF.

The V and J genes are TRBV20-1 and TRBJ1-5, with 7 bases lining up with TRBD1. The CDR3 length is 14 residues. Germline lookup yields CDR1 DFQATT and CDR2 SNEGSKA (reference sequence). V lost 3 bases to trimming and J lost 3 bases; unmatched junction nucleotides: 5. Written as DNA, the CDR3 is TGCAGTGCTAGGGGACAGCAATTCAATCAGCCCCAGCATTTT. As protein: CSARGQQFNQPQHF.

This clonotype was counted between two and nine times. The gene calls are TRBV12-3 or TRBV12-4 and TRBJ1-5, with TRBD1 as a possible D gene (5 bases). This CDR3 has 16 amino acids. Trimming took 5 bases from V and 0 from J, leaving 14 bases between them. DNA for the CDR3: TGTGCCAGCAGTACGGGCGACAGCAATAGCAATCAGCCCCAGCATTTT. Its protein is CASSTGDSNSNQPQHF.

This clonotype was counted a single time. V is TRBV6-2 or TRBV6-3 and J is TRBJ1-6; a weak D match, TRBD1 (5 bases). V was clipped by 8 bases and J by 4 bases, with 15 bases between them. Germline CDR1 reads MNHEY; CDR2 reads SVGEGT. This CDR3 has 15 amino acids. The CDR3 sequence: CASYKAGRYNSPLHF. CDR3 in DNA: TGTGCCAGCTATAAAGCGGGACGGTATAATTCACCCCTCCACTTT.

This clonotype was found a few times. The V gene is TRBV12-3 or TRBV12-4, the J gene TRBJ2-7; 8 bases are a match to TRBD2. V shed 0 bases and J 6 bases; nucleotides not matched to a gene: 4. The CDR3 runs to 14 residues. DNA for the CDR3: TGTGCCAGCAGTTTAGCAGGTCGGGGGGGCGAGCAGTACTTC. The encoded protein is CASSLAGRGGEQYF.

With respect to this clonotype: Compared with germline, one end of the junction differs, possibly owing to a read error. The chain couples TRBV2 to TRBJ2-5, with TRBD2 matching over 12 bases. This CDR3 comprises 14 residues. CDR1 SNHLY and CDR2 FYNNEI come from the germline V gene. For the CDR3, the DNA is TGTGCCGCTGAACTAGCGGGGGGAGGTGAGACCCGGTACTTC. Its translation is CAAELAGGGETRYF.

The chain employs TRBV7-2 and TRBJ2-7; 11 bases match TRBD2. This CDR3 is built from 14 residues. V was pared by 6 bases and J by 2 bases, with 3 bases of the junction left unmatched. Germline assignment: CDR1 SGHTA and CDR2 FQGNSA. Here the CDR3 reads CASRRLAGTYEQYF. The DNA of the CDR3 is TGTGCCAGCAGGCGACTAGCGGGGACCTACGAGCAGTACTTC.

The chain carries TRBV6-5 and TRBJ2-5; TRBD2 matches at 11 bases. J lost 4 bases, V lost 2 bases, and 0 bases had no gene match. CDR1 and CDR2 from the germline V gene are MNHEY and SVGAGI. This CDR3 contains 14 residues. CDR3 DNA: TGTGCCAGCAGTTACGGACTAGCGGGAGAGACCCAGTACTTC. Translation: CASSYGLAGETQYF.

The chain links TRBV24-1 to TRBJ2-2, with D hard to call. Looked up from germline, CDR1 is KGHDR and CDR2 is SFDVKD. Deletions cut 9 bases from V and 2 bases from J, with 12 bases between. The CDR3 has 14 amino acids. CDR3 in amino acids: CATGKGDNTGELFF. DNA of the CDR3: TGTGCCACCGGTAAAGGAGACAACACCGGGGAGCTGTTTTTT.

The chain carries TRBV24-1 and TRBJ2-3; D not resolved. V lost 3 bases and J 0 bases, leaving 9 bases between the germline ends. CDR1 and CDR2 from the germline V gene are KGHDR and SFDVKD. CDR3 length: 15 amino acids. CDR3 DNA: TGTGCCACCAGTGATCCTCGGCCGAGCACAGATACGCAGTATTTT. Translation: CATSDPRPSTDTQYF.

CDR3 sequence: CASTVRGTGQPQHF. The CDR3 DNA follows: TGTGCCAGCACAGTCAGGGGCACAGGTCAGCCCCAGCATTTT. This chain joins TRBV5-4 and TRBJ1-5; possible D gene TRBD1, 6 bases. The V gene's germline CDR1 is SGHNT and CDR2 YYREEE (reference sequence). The V end lost 6 bases, the J end lost 6 bases, and 16 bases lay between the germline ends. The CDR3 has 14 amino acids.